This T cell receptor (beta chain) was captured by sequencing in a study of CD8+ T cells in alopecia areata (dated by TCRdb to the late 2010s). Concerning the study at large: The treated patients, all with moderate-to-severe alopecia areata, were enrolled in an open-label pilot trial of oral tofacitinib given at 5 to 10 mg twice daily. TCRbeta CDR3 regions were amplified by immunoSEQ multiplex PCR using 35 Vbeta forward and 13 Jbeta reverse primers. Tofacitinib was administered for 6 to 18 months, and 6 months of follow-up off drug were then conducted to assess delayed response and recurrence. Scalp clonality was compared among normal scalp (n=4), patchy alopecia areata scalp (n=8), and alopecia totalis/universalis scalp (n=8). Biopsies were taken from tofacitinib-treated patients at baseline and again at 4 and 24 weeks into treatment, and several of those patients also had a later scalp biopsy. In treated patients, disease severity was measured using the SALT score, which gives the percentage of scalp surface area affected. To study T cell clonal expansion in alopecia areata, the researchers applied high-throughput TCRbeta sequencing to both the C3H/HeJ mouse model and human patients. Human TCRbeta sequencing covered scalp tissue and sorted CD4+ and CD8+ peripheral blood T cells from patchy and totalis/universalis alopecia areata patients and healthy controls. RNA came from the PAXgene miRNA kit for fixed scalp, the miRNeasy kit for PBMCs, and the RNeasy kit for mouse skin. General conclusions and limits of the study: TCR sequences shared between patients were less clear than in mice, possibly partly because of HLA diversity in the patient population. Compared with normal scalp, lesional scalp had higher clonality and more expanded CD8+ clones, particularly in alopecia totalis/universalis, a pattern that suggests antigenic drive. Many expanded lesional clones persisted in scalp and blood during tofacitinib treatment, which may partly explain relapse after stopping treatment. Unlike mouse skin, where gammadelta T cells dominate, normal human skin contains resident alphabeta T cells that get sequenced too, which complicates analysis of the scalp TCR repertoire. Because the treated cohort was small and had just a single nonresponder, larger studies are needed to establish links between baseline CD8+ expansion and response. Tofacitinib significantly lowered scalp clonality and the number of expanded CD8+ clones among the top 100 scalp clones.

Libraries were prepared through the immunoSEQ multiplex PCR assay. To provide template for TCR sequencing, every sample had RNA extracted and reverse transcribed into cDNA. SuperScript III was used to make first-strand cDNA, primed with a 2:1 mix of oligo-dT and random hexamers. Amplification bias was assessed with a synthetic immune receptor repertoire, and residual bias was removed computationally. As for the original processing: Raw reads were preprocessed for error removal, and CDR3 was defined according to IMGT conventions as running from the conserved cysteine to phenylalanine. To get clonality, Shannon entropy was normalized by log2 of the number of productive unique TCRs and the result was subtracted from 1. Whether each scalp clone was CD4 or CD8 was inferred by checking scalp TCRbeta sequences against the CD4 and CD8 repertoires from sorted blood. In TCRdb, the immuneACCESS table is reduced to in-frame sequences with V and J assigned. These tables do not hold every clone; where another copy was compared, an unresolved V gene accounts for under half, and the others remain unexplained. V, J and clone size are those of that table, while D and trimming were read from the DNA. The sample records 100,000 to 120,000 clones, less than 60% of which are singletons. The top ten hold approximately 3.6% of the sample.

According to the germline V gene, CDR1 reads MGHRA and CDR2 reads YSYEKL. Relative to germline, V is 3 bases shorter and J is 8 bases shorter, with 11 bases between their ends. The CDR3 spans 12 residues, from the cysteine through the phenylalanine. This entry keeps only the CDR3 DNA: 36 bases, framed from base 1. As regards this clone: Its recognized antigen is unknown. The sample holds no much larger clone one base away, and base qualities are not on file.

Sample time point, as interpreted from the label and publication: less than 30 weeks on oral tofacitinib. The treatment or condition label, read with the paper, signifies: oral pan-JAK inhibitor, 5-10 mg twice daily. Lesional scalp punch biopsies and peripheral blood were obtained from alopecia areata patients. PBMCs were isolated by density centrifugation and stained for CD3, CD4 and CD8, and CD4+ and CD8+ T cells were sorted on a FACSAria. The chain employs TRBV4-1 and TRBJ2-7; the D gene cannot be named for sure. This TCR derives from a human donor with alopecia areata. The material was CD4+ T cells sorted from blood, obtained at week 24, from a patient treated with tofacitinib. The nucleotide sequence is TGCGCCAGCAGCCACCCCTTGGGTCAGCAGTACTTC. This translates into CASSHPLGQQYF.